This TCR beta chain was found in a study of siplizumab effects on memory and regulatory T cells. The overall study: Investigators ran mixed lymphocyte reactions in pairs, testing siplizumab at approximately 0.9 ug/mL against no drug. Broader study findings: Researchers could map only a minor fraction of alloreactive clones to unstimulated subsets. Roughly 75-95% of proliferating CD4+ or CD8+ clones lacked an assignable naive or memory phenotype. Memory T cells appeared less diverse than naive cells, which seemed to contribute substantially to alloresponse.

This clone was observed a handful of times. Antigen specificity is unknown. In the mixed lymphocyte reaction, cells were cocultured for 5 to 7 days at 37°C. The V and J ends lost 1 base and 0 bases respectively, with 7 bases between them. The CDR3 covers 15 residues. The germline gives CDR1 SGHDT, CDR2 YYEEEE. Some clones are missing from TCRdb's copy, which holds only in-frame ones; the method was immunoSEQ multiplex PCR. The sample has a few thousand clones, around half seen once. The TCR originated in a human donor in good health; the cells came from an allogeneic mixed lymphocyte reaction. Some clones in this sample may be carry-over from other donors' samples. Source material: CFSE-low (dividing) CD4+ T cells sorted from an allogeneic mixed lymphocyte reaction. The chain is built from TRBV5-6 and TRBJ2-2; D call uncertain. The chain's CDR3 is CASSLTVANTGELFF. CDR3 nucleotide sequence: TGTGCCAGCAGCTTGACAGTCGCGAACACCGGGGAGCTGTTTTTT.